This T cell receptor beta chain came from a study of blood T cells in healthy people across ages. Overall study results and limits: Estimated diversity that came from one million T cells was considered an underestimate. Age showed a roughly linear inverse relationship with TCR beta diversity per million T cells.

In germline, CDR1 is MDHEN, CDR2 SYDVKM. This CDR3 is 13 amino acids long. Trimming cost V 3 bases and J 8 bases, with 13 bases left between them. Together with a sample-barcoded 5' primer, a J-beta primer mix was included in a second PCR lasting about 7 to 12 cycles. Every sample returned 2.5 million or more CDR3-containing paired-end reads. In TCRdb, the 5' RACE reads were re-called with MiXCR into one record per CDR3 protein. Counted here are about 1,600,000 distinct CDR3 sequences, about 40% occurring once; the ten biggest clones make up roughly 7.7%. As regards this clonotype: What it binds is not known.

This chain connects TRBV28 to TRBJ1-2; tentatively, D is TRBD1 (5 bases). Sequenced sample: blood. This receptor was obtained from a woman aged 18-29 years in good health. In DNA, the CDR3 is TGTGCCAGCAGTTTGCAGGACATCCTGGGCTACACCTTC. It yields the protein CASSLQDILGYTF.